These 24 T cell receptor beta chains share one sample of origin, sequenced in a study of post-analysis software for immune sequencing data. Whole-study findings and limits: A handful of TRBV segments appeared more often in patients than in controls, and TRBV5-6, TRBV5-1 and TRBV20-1 were among these.

These receptors' antigens are unknown. Libraries were made from TCR beta cDNA, and they carried unique molecular identifiers. TCRdb called the PCR reads again in MiXCR, with one record for every CDR3 protein. The table lists 700,000 to 800,000 distinct CDR3 sequences, about 27% of them singletons, with more than 0.55% in the top ten. The specimen was blood. These receptors were taken from a girl aged 10 to 17 with multiple sclerosis.

This clonotype was observed many times. V and J are TRBV29-1 and TRBJ2-3, with 8 positions matching TRBD2. The CDR3 length is 14 residues. With 4 bases clipped from V and 0 bases from J, the junction kept 3 bases outside the gene matches. The germline V gene encodes CDR1 SQVTM and CDR2 ANQGSEA. The CDR3 coding sequence is TGCAGCGTTGCGACTAGCGCAAGCACAGATACGCAGTATTTT. Translating it yields CSVATSASTDTQYF.

This clonotype was counted only a few times. This rearrangement joins TRBV18 to TRBJ1-1; maybe TRBD1 (5 bases). The ends were cut back, 1 base at V and 5 bases at J, with 11 bases in the middle. Per the germline V gene, CDR1 is KGHSH and CDR2 is LQKENI. The CDR3 covers 14 residues. CDR3 bases: TGTGCCAGCTCACCACAGCAGGGAGGGACTGAAGCTTTCTTT. Amino acids: CASSPQQGGTEAFF.

Points on this clonotype: At one boundary the junction diverges from the germline segment, which might be a read error. The J gene is TRBJ2-7, the V gene TRBV20-1; 12 nucleotides align to TRBD2. The CDR3 has 14 residues. Per germline, CDR1 DFQATT and CDR2 SNEGSKA (reference sequence). CDR3: CSARTSGGFYERYF. The CDR3 DNA sequence: TGCAGTGCTAGAACTAGCGGGGGGTTCTACGAGCGGTACTTC.

This chain links TRBV4-3 with TRBJ1-2; a possible D gene is TRBD1 (5 bases). The germline gives CDR1 LGHNA, CDR2 YSLEER. This CDR3 has 18 residues. Trimming left V 0 bases short and J 1 base short, with 18 bases between. CDR3 amino acids: CASSQELFRQRNNYGYTF. The CDR3 DNA is TGCGCCAGCAGCCAAGAATTATTCCGACAGAGGAATAACTATGGCTACACCTTC.

This clonotype has a single count. DNA for the CDR3: TGTGCCAGCAGTTTATATAGTAACAGGGAGGCCTACGAGCAGTACTTC. Protein sequence: CASSLYSNREAYEQYF. This chain links TRBV27 with TRBJ2-5; D is possibly TRBD1 or TRBD2 (6 bases each). The J call may be mistaken, given a closer DNA end match to TRBJ2-7. Germline loops: CDR1 MNHEY, CDR2 SMNVEV (reference sequence). There are 16 residues in the CDR3.

The chain carries TRBV28 and TRBJ2-1, with 11 nucleotides matching TRBD2. Germline V lookup: CDR1 MDHEN, CDR2 SYDVKM. The V and J ends lost 10 bases and 2 bases, in that order; junction bases with no gene match: 13. This CDR3 has 17 residues. The chain's CDR3 is CATKTSGIETPYNEQFF. CDR3 DNA: TGTGCCACCAAGACTAGCGGGATAGAGACCCCCTACAATGAGCAGTTCTTC.

This clonotype was detected only a few times. The rearrangement joins TRBV14 to TRBJ1-1; 7 bases align to TRBD1. The length of the CDR3 is 14 residues. Looked up from germline, CDR1 is SGHDN and CDR2 is FVKESK. J was trimmed by 1 base and V by 6 bases; bases with no gene match: 5. The CDR3 region is CASRKTGPNTEAFF. The CDR3 coding sequence is TGTGCCAGCAGAAAGACAGGGCCGAACACTGAAGCTTTCTTT.

This clonotype was found a few times. The V gene is TRBV7-2, the J gene TRBJ2-1; tentatively, D is TRBD1 or TRBD2 (5 bases each). The V end lost 2 bases, the J end lost 4 bases, and 24 bases lay between the germline ends. Germline CDR1 and CDR2: SGHTA and FQGNSA. The CDR3 covers 19 residues. The CDR3 protein is CASSLFAKVRDRRYNEQFF. As DNA, the CDR3 is TGTGCCAGCAGCTTATTCGCTAAAGTCCGGGACCGACGGTACAATGAGCAGTTCTTC.

This clonotype was observed a few times. The rearrangement uses TRBV7-9 and TRBJ2-7; 7 nucleotides agree with TRBD2. The ends lost 4 bases at V and 0 bases at J; junction bases unmatched: 3. In germline, CDR1 is SEHNR, CDR2 FQNEAQ (reference sequence). The CDR3 sequence is 14 residues long. CDR3 in DNA: TGTGCCAGCAGCTGCGGGGGTAGCTCCTACGAGCAGTACTTC. Translating gives CASSCGGSSYEQYF.

The V call is TRBV6-5, the J call TRBJ2-7; D ambiguous. Germline CDR1 MNHEY, CDR2 SVGAGI. V lost 10 bases and J lost 6, with 19 bases in between. This CDR3 contains 13 residues. The CDR3 is CATADGQIGEQYF. The CDR3 DNA is TGTGCCACCGCAGACGGGCAAATCGGCGAGCAGTACTTC.

The chain uses TRBV7-9 and TRBJ2-1; possibly TRBD2 for D (6 bases). V was cut by 3 bases and J by 6 bases, with 18 bases left in between. In germline, CDR1 is SEHNR, CDR2 FQNEAQ (reference sequence). The CDR3 is 16 amino acids. CDR3 sequence (DNA): TGTGCCAGCAGCTTCCGGGGAGGAGAGTACGGCAATGAGCAGTTCTTC. It specifies CASSFRGGEYGNEQFF.

The chain couples TRBV5-5 to TRBJ1-1; D not resolved. Trimming removed 1 base at V and 4 bases at J, with 8 bases between. There are 13 residues in the CDR3. Germline assignment: CDR1 SGHKS and CDR2 YYEKEE (reference sequence). CDR3 nucleotide sequence: TGTGCCAGCAGCTTGCAGGACGGCACTGAAGCTTTCTTT. Residues: CASSLQDGTEAFF. The full variable domain, in which reference TRBV5-5 and TRBJ1-1 provide the parts outside the CDR3, is DAGVTQSPTHLIKTRGQQVTLRCSPISGHKSVSWYQQVLGQGPQFIFQYYEKEERGRGNFPDRFSARQFPNYSSELNVNALLLGDSALYLCASSLQDGTEAFFGQGTRLTVV.

The rearrangement links TRBV7-2 to TRBJ2-7; 7 nucleotides line up with TRBD1. This CDR3 region has 13 residues. CDR1 and CDR2 (germline): SGHTA, FQGNSA. The trim removed 5 bases at V and 5 bases at J, leaving 6 bases unmatched. The CDR3 protein is CASSLTGPDEQYF. The CDR3 DNA reads as TGTGCCAGCAGCCTGACAGGGCCCGACGAGCAGTACTTC.

The V call is TRBV16, the J call TRBJ2-5, with TRBD1 identical over 10 bases. The J call may be in error: the DNA end matches TRBJ2-7 better. Germline CDR1 reads KGHSY; CDR2 reads FQNENV. The CDR3 runs to 16 residues. The CDR3 region has the DNA TGTGCCAGCAGCCAGGGGACAGGGGCAAACCGTTACGAGCAGTACTTC. Encoded protein: CASSQGTGANRYEQYF.

This clonotype was detected a few times. The chain has TRBV24-1 and TRBJ2-3, with TRBD1 matching 8 bases. V trimming: 4 bases; J trimming: 1 base; junction bases outside the gene matches: 6. The germline CDR1 and CDR2 sequences are KGHDR and SFDVKD. CDR3 length equals 16 residues. In DNA form, the CDR3 reads TGTGCCACCAGTGACAGGGGGCGTTCGGGCACAGATACGCAGTATTTT. It codes for CATSDRGRSGTDTQYF.

The DNA for the CDR3 is TGCGCCAGTACAATAGCGGGAGATCACGGGGAGCTGTTTTTT. Protein: CASTIAGDHGELFF. The rearrangement links TRBV5-1 to TRBJ2-2; 9 nucleotides line up with TRBD2. With 8 bases clipped from V and 7 bases from J, the junction kept 9 bases outside the gene matches. CDR1 is SGHRS and CDR2 is YFSETQ in the germline V gene. The CDR3 has 14 amino acids.

The V and J genes are TRBV20-1 and TRBJ2-5, with D uncertain. From germline, CDR1 is DFQATT and CDR2 SNEGSKA (reference sequence). CDR3 length: 12 amino acids. V was pared by 4 bases and J by 2 bases, with 8 bases between. The CDR3 loop is CSAITSQETQYF. CDR3 nucleotides: TGCAGTGCTATAACCAGTCAAGAGACCCAGTACTTC.

This clonotype has only a few counts. The chain uses TRBV28 and TRBJ2-7; 8 bases agree with TRBD2. The V gene end was trimmed by 7 bases and the J gene end by 5 bases; junction bases not matched to a gene: 13. Germline V lookup: CDR1 MDHEN, CDR2 SYDVKM. The CDR3 contains 15 residues. The CDR3 loop is CASTRGIAGTHEQYF. The CDR3 region has the DNA TGTGCCAGCACCCGGGGTATAGCGGGAACTCACGAGCAGTACTTC. The full variable domain, its missing parts supplied by reference TRBV28 and TRBJ2-7, is DVKVTQSSRYLVKRTGEKVFLECVQDMDHENMFWYRQDPGLGLRLIYFSYDVKMKEKGDIPEGYSVSREKKERFSLILESASTNQTSMYLCASTRGIAGTHEQYFGPGTRLTVT.

This clonotype was seen a handful of times. The gene calls are TRBV29-1 and TRBJ1-1; D gene uncertain. V lost 5 bases to trimming and J lost 11 bases, with 21 bases between them. CDR3 length: 13 residues. Germline V gene data show CDR1 as SQVTM and CDR2 as ANQGSEA. The CDR3 sequence: CSVHAPLEGRAFF. In DNA form, the CDR3 reads TGCAGCGTTCATGCCCCCCTAGAAGGCCGGGCTTTCTTT.

This clonotype appeared many times. The rearrangement uses TRBV29-1 and TRBJ2-1; the match to TRBD1 covers 9 bases. CDR3 length equals 14 residues. The V and J ends lost 4 bases and 0 bases, in that order; junction bases with no gene match: 1. Germline V gene data show CDR1 as SQVTM and CDR2 as ANQGSEA. The CDR3 loop is CSVATGGSYNEQFF. CDR3 DNA sequence: TGCAGCGTTGCGACAGGGGGCTCCTACAATGAGCAGTTCTTC.

The rearrangement uses TRBV15 and TRBJ2-3, with 12 bases lining up with TRBD2. V lost 0 bases to trimming and J lost 2 bases; unmatched junction nucleotides: 9. The CDR3 totals 19 residues. CDR1 LNHNV and CDR2 YYDKDF come from the germline V gene (reference sequence). The CDR3 sequence is CATSRDRASGRVITDTQYF. The CDR3 nucleotides read TGTGCCACCAGCAGAGATCGGGCTAGCGGGAGGGTGATCACAGATACGCAGTATTTT.

The sample holds a few counts of this clonotype. The genes are TRBV20-1 and TRBJ1-6; TRBD1 agrees at 8 bases. The length of the CDR3 is 14 residues. J was trimmed by 7 bases and V by 2 bases; bases with no gene match: 4. The germline V gene encodes CDR1 DFQATT and CDR2 SNEGSKA (reference sequence). The chain's CDR3 is CSARPQGGNSPLHF. The CDR3 region has the DNA TGCAGTGCTAGACCACAGGGGGGCAATTCACCCCTCCACTTT.

In its sample, this clonotype was seen a few times. V usage is TRBV10-3 and J usage is TRBJ2-7, with TRBD1 matching 9 bases. The CDR3 totals 14 residues. The V gene's germline CDR1 is ENHRY and CDR2 SYGVKD. V trimming: 4 bases; J trimming: 6 bases; junction bases outside the gene matches: 7. CDR3 loop: CAISGRDRDREQYF. DNA for the CDR3: TGTGCCATCAGTGGCCGGGACAGGGACCGCGAGCAGTACTTC.

On this clonotype: An end of the junction differs from the germline gene, which may be a read error. The chain recombines TRBV2 with TRBJ2-7; a weak D match, TRBD1 (5 bases). The length of the CDR3 is 14 residues. Germline lookup yields CDR1 SNHLY and CDR2 FYNNEI. The CDR3 loop reads CASRPGHQSYERYF. The CDR3 DNA reads as TGTGCCAGCAGACCCGGACACCAGTCCTACGAGCGGTACTTC.